The clone carrying this TCR beta chain has a count of ten or more. This sample was included in a study of shared clonotypes between healthy human individuals. In the study overall: For every donor, three CD4 naive, three CD4 memory, two CD8 naive and one CD8 memory plates were used.

The CDR3 sequence is 13 residues long. Trimming cost V 4 bases and J 1 base, with 10 bases left between them. Per the germline V gene, CDR1 is GTSNPN and CDR2 is SVGIG (reference sequence). Data came from immunoSEQ multiplex PCR; TCRdb stores just in-frame clones and leaves some out. The data show about 1 million clones, roughly 80% seen once. What was sequenced was memory CD4+ T cells sorted from blood. Subset denoted: CD45RA-negative fraction. The chain combines TRBV30 with TRBJ2-5; D is unclear. The TCR originated in a man aged 18 to 29 in good health. The CDR3 DNA is TGTGCCTGGAATAAGTACGTCCAAGAGACCCAGTACTTC. Its translation is CAWNKYVQETQYF.